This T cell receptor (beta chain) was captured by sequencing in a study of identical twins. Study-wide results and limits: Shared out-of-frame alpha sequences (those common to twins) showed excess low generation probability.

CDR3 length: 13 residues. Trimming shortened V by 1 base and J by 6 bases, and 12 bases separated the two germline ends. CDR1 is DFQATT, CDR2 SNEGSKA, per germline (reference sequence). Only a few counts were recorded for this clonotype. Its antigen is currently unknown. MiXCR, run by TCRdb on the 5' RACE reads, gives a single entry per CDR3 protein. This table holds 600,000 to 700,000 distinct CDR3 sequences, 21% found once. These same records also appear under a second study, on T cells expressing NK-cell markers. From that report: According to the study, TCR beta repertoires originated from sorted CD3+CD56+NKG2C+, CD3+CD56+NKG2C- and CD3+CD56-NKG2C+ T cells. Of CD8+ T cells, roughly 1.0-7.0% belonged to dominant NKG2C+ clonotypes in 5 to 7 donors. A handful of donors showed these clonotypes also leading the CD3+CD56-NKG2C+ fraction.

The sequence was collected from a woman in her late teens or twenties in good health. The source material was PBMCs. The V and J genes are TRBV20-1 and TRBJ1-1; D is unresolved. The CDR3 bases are TGCAGTGCTAGAGGTGCAGGTTCTGCTGAAGCTTTCTTT. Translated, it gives CSARGAGSAEAFF.